This TCR beta chain was documented in a study of CD4 T cells in relation to SARS-CoV-2 and coronaviruses. About the research overall: Crossreactive spike epitopes shared across donors were mapped to their HLA restriction.

The study, taken as a whole, reports: In about 65% of donors, memory CD4+ clonotypes crossrecognized SARS-CoV-2 and at least one common cold coronavirus spike.

A remark on this clone: Its target is unknown.

For nine to ten days, around 99,000 sorted CD4+ cells grew with T cell-depleted PBMCs and CEF. Survey-level TCR-beta sequencing used DNA from CEF-cultured naive and memory CD4+ T cells. The table came from immunoSEQ multiplex PCR; TCRdb's copy has only in-frame clones and leaves some out. The sample records fewer than 45,000 clones, about 80% being singletons. Germline values: CDR1 MDHEN, CDR2 SYDVKM. Trimming pared 6 bases from V and 7 bases from J, leaving 16 bases between. The CDR3 is 14 residues long. The sequence was obtained from an adult with COVID-19. V usage is TRBV28 and J usage is TRBJ1-5; D is unclear. Sequencing used naive CD4+ T cells from PBMCs, cultured in vitro. Subset noted: naive CD4+ T cells isolated by negative enrichment. The CDR3 DNA follows: TGTGCCAGCAGCAATGGACCGAAGCCGCAGCCCCAGCATTTT. The encoded protein is CASSNGPKPQPQHF.